This T cell receptor (beta chain) was sequenced during a study of blood T cell repertoires in COVID-19. Study overall: There were acute and convalescent COVID-19 samples, and they came from the United States, Italy and Spain. T cells, B-cell-depleted T cells, or PBMCs supplied cDNA or gDNA.

Clinical history as reported by participants underpinned cohort assignment. The V and J ends lost 2 bases and 5 bases, in that order; junction bases with no gene match: 6. The CDR3 spans 15 residues. The V gene's germline CDR1 is MDHEN and CDR2 SYDVKM. Study processing details: Amplification from reference gene primers served as the basis for estimated nucleated cell counts. Clones were sequenced by immunoSEQ multiplex PCR, and TCRdb holds only the in-frame ones, with some missing. V and J calls and clone size are copied from that table; D and trimming were computed from the DNA. Of about 150,000 clones in the sample, more than 75% were seen once.

This chain joins TRBV28 and TRBJ2-7; 10 positions agree with TRBD1. The sequence was collected from a woman aged 25 to 39 with acute COVID-19. The material sequenced was PBMCs or T cells enriched from blood (not recorded which). The CDR3 loop is CASSLKRDRGHEQYF. CDR3 bases: TGTGCCAGCAGTTTAAAACGGGACAGGGGCCACGAGCAGTACTTC.